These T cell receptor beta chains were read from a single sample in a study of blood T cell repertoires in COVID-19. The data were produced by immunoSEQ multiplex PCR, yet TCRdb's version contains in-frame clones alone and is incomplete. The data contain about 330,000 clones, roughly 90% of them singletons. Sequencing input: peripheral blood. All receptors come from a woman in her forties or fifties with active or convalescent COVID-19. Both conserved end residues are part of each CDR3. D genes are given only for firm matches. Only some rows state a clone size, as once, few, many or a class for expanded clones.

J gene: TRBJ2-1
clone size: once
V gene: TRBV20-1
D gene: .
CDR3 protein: CSASGINEQFF
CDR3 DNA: TGCAGTGCGTCAGGTATCAATGAGCAGTTCTTC

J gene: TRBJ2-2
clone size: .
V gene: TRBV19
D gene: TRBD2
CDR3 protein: CASSISSRLAGGPLGELFF
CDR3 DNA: TGTGCCAGTAGTATAAGTTCGAGACTAGCGGGAGGGCCCCTCGGGGAGCTGTTTTTT

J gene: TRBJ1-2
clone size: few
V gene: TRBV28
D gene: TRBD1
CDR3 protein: CASSPDRGGYGYTF
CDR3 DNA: TGTGCCAGCAGTCCCGACAGGGGAGGCTATGGCTACACCTTC

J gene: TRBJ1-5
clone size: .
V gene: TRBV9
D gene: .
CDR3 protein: CASSVGGGISNQPQHF
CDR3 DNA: TGTGCCAGCAGCGTAGGCGGGGGCATTAGCAATCAGCCCCAGCATTTT

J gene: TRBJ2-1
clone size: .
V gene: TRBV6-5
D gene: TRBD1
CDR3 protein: CASKGQGVHNEQFF
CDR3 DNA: TGTGCCAGCAAGGGACAGGGGGTCCACAATGAGCAGTTCTTC

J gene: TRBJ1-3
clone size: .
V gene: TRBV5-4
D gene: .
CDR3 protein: CASSLGGLSSGNTIYF
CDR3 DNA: TGTGCCAGCAGCTTGGGGGGCCTTAGCTCTGGAAACACCATATATTTT

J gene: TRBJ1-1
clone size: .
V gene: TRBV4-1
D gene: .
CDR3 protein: CASSHPGHFTEAFF
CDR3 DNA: TGCGCCAGCAGCCACCCGGGACACTTCACTGAAGCTTTCTTT

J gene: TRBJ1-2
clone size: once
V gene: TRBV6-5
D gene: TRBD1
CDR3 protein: CASRWTGSLGYTF
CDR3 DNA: TGTGCCAGCAGGTGGACAGGGTCCTTGGGCTACACCTTC

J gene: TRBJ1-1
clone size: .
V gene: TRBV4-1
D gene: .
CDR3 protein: CASSQRNTDRYTEAFF
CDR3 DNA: TGCGCCAGCAGCCAACGTAACACCGACAGGTATACTGAAGCTTTCTTT

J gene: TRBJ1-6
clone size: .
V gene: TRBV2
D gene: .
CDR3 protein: CASIRASGRSYNSPLHF
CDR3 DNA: TGTGCCAGCATCCGAGCGTCGGGGAGGTCCTATAATTCACCCCTCCACTTT

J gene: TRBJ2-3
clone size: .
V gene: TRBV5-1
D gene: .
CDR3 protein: CASSPGGQGSDTQYF
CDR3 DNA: TGCGCCAGCAGCCCAGGTGGGCAGGGGTCAGATACGCAGTATTTT

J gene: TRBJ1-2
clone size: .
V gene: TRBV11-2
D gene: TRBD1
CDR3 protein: CASRTLKAGGYGYTF
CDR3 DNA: TGTGCCAGCAGAACCCTTAAGGCAGGGGGCTATGGCTACACCTTC

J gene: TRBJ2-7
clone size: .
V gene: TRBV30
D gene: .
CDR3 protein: CAWSWGTGLFYEQYF
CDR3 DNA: TGTGCCTGGAGCTGGGGTACAGGTCTTTTCTACGAGCAGTACTTC

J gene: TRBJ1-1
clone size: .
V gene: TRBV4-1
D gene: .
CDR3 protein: CASSYGSSGNTEAFF
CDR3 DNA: TGCGCCAGCAGCTACGGTAGTTCGGGGAACACTGAAGCTTTCTTT

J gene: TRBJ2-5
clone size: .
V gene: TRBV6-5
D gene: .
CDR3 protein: CASSRTRETQYF
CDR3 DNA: TGTGCCAGCAGTCGAACTCGAGAGACCCAGTACTTC

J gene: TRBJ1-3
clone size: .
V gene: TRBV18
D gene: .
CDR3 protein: CASSPREIIGTIYF
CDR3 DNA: TGTGCCAGCTCACCTCGAGAGATCATCGGCACCATATATTTT

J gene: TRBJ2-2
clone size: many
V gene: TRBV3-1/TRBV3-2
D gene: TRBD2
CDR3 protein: CASRDTSGKDTGELFF
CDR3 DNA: TGTGCCAGCAGGGACACTAGCGGGAAGGATACCGGGGAGCTGTTTTTT

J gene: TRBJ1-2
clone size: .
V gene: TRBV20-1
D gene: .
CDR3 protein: CSARSGYGYTF
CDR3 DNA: TGCAGTGCTAGATCGGGTTATGGCTACACCTTC

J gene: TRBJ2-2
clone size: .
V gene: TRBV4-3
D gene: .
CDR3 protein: CASSQTGMTGELFF
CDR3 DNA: TGCGCCAGCAGCCAGACAGGAATGACCGGGGAGCTGTTTTTT

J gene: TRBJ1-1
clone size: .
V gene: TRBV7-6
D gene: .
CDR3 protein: CASSLQREMNTEAFF
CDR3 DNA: TGTGCCAGCAGCTTGCAGCGAGAGATGAACACTGAAGCTTTCTTT

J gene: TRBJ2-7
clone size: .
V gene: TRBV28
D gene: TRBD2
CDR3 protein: CASSFHLTRGGRVSYEQYF
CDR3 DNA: TGTGCCAGCAGTTTCCACCTCACGAGGGGCGGGAGGGTCTCCTACGAGCAGTACTTC

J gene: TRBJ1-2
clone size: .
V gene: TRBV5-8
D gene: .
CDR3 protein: CASSSLSYGYTF
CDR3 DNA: TGTGCCAGCAGCTCACTAAGCTATGGCTACACCTTC

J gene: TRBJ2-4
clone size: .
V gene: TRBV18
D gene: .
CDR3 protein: CASSPPNRAKNIQYF
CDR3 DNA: TGTGCCAGCTCACCACCGAACAGAGCCAAAAACATTCAGTACTTC

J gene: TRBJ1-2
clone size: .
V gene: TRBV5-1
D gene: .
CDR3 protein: CASSLGGTWSGPLKGYTF
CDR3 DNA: TGCGCCAGCAGCTTGGGCGGGACTTGGTCAGGACCCTTAAAGGGCTACACCTTC

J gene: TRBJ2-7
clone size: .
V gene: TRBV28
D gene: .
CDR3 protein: CASTTLLPHEGGYEQYF
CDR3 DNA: TGTGCCAGCACCACTCTCCTCCCCCACGAAGGGGGCTACGAGCAGTACTTC

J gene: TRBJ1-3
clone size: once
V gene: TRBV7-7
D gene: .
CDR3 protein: CASSLPGWQGLVGNTIYF
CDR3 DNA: TGTGCTAGCAGCCTTCCTGGGTGGCAGGGGCTAGTAGGAAACACCATATATTTT

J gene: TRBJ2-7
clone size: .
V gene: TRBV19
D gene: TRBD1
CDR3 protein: CASSTRTGPYEQYF
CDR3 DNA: TGTGCCAGTAGTACACGGACAGGGCCCTACGAGCAGTACTTC

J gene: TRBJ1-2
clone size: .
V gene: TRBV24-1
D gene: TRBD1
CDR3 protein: CATSDARDRDGYTF
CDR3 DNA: TGTGCCACCAGTGATGCTCGGGACAGGGATGGCTACACCTTC

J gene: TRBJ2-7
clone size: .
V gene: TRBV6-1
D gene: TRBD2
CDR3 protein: CASSDKRGGLAIHEQYF
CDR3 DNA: TGTGCCAGCAGTGATAAAAGGGGTGGACTAGCGATCCACGAGCAGTACTTC

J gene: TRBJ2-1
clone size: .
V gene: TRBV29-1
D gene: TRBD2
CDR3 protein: CSGGLAALGQFF
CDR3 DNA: TGCAGCGGGGGACTAGCGGCGTTAGGGCAGTTCTTC

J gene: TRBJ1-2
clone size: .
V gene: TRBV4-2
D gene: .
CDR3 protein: CASSQDTGGRGYTF
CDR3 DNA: TGTGCCAGCAGCCAAGATACGGGGGGCCGAGGCTACACCTTC

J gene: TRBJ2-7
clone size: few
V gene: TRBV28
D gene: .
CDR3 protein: CASYEGGGAYEQYF
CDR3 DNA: TGTGCCAGCTACGAAGGAGGGGGGGCCTACGAGCAGTACTTC

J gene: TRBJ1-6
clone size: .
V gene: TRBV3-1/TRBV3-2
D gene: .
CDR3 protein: CASSPAPQNNSPLHF
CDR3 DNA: TGTGCCAGCAGCCCGGCCCCACAGAATAATTCACCCCTCCACTTT

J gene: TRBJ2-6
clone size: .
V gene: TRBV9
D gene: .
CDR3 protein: CASSVIGGAPGANVLTF
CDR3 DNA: TGTGCCAGCAGCGTCATTGGTGGGGCCCCTGGGGCCAACGTCCTGACTTTC

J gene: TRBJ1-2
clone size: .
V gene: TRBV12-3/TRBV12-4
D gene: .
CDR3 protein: CASSLRRGGGYTF
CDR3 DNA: TGTGCCAGCAGTTTGCGAAGAGGGGGTGGCTACACCTTC

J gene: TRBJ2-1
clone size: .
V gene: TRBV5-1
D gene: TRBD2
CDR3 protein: CASSLAGLAGGYEQFF
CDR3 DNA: TGCGCCAGCAGCTTGGCGGGACTAGCGGGAGGATATGAGCAGTTCTTC

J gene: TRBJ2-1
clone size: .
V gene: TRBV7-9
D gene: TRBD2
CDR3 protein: CASSLRSGRNNEQFF
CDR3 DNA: TGTGCCAGCAGCTTAAGGAGCGGGAGGAACAATGAGCAGTTCTTC

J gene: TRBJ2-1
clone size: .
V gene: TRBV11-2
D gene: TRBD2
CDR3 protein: CASSLFFGGGTYNEQFF
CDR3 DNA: TGTGCCAGCAGCTTATTTTTTGGCGGGGGGACCTACAATGAGCAGTTCTTC

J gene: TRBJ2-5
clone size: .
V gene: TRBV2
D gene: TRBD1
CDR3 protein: CASSDRGRGETQYF
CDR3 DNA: TGTGCCAGCAGCGACAGGGGGCGCGGAGAGACCCAGTACTTC

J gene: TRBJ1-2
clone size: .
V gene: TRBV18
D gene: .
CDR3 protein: CASSPPGGNGYGYTF
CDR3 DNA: TGTGCCAGCTCACCACCTGGAGGGAACGGCTATGGCTACACCTTC

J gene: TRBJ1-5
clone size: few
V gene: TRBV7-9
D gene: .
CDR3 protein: CASSLVSVGPQHF
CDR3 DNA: TGTGCCAGCAGCTTAGTGTCGGTCGGGCCCCAGCATTTT

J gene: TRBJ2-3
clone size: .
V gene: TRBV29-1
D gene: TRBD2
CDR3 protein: CSVNPAGGTDTQYF
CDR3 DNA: TGCAGCGTCAACCCAGCGGGAGGCACAGATACGCAGTATTTT

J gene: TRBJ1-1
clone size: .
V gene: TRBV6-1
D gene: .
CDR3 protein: CASSDTGSLNTEAFF
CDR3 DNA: TGTGCCAGCAGTGACACAGGGAGCTTGAACACTGAAGCTTTCTTT

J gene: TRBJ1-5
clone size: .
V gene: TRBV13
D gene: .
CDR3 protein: CASSLGLSNQPQHF
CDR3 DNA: TGTGCCAGCAGCTTAGGACTTAGCAATCAGCCCCAGCATTTT

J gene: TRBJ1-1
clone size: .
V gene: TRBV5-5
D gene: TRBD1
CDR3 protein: CASSTGTVATEAFF
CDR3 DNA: TGTGCCAGCAGTACCGGGACAGTCGCCACTGAAGCTTTCTTT

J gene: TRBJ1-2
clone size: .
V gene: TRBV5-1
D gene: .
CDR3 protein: CASSWRGGDYGYTF
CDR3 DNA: TGCGCCAGCAGCTGGCGGGGTGGGGACTATGGCTACACCTTC

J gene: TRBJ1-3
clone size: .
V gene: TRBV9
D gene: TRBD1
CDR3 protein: CASSPDRGSGNTIYF
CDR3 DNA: TGTGCCAGCTCCCCGGACAGGGGGTCTGGAAACACCATATATTTT

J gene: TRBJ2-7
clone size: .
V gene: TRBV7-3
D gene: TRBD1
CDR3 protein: CASSLTTGDEQYF
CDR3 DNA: TGTGCCAGCAGCCTTACGACAGGGGACGAGCAGTACTTC

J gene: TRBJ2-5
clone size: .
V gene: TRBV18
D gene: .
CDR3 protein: CASSSSGEETQYF
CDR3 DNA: TGTGCCAGCTCGTCCTCAGGGGAGGAGACCCAGTACTTC

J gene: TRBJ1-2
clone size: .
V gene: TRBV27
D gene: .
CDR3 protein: CASSTRGPGLGYTF
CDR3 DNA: TGTGCCAGCAGTACCAGGGGCCCGGGGCTTGGCTACACCTTC

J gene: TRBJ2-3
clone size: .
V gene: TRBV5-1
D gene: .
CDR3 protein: CASSSGTAADTQYF
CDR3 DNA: TGCGCCAGCAGCTCCGGGACTGCGGCAGATACGCAGTATTTT